These 8 T cell receptor beta chains were sequenced from one sample in a study of human T cells and chemical hapten exposure. Each CDR3 protein is one row after TCRdb ran MiXCR on the RACE reads. Among 100,000 to 120,000 distinct CDR3 sequences, around 34% were seen once, and the ten largest hold more than 2.5%. Specified time point: patch test 3, about 24 weeks after DPC sensitization. Treatment specified: therapeutic diphenylcyclopropenone sensitization with weekly scalp DPC. The sequenced sample was whole blood, obtained in connection with sensitization to the hapten diphenylcyclopropenone (DPC). Source of these receptors: a man between 35 and 55 years old with alopecia areata. Some clones in this sample may be carry-over from other donors' samples.

The chain employs TRBV11-3 and TRBJ1-1; 9 bases map to TRBD1. This CDR3 spans 15 amino acids. Unmatched junction bases numbered 9, after V lost 5 bases and J lost 5 bases. Germline CDR1 and CDR2: SGHNT and YENEEA. The CDR3 spells CASSTHRGRSTEAFF. Here the CDR3 DNA reads TGTGCCAGCAGCACACACAGGGGGCGGTCAACTGAAGCTTTCTTT.

This clonotype was detected a few times. The V and J genes are TRBV9 and TRBJ2-2; 7 positions agree with TRBD2. Trimming removed 6 bases from V and 1 base from J; junction bases left unmatched: 6. Germline values: CDR1 SGDLS, CDR2 YYNGEE. This CDR3 comprises 15 residues. For the CDR3, the DNA is TGTGCCAGCAACCCTAGCGGACTGAACACCGGGGAGCTGTTTTTT. It yields the protein CASNPSGLNTGELFF.

This rearrangement joins TRBV5-1 to TRBJ1-2; TRBD1 matches 8 bases. Germline V gene data show CDR1 as SGHRS and CDR2 as YFSETQ. The CDR3 is 15 amino acids. V trimming: 0 bases; J trimming: 8 bases; junction bases outside the gene matches: 9. The CDR3 sequence is CASSLDTGTGYGYTF. CDR3 in DNA: TGCGCCAGCAGCTTGGATACCGGGACAGGTTACGGCTACACCTTC.

This chain links TRBV3-1 with TRBJ2-1; the D is unclear. The V gene's germline CDR1 is LGHDT and CDR2 YNNKEL (reference sequence). The CDR3 is made up of 14 amino acids. With 4 bases removed from V and 5 bases from J, the gap between germline ends came to 12 bases. The CDR3 region is CASSLPGANNEQFF. In DNA, the CDR3 is TGTGCCAGCAGCCTACCGGGTGCCAACAATGAGCAGTTCTTC.

V is TRBV6-5 and J is TRBJ2-5; D is perhaps TRBD2 (6 bases). V lost 6 bases and J 0 bases, leaving 20 bases between the germline ends. Per the germline V gene, CDR1 is MNHEY and CDR2 is SVGAGI. The CDR3 sequence is 17 residues long. The CDR3 DNA sequence: TGTGCCAGCAGCCCCTCGACTAGTTGGGCCCACCAAGAGACCCAGTACTTC. This gives the protein CASSPSTSWAHQETQYF.

This clonotype has more than one count but fewer than ten. The V call is TRBV3-1, the J call TRBJ1-6; D unresolved. The CDR3 covers 13 residues. Trimming shortened V by 0 bases and J by 7 bases, and 4 bases separated the two germline ends. The germline gives CDR1 LGHDT, CDR2 YNNKEL (reference sequence). The CDR3 sequence is CASSQERNSPLHF. The CDR3 nucleotides are TGTGCCAGCAGCCAAGAACGAAATTCACCCCTCCACTTT.

The rearrangement uses TRBV7-8 and TRBJ2-3; TRBD2 is a possible D gene (5 bases). The V and J ends lost 5 bases and 4 bases respectively, with 13 bases between them. The CDR3 runs to 14 residues. Germline V gene data show CDR1 as SGHVS and CDR2 as FQNEAQ. The CDR3 protein is CASSIQPAADTQYF. In DNA, the CDR3 is TGTGCCAGCAGCATTCAACCAGCGGCAGATACGCAGTATTTT.

The genes are TRBV21-1 and TRBJ2-7; the table's D call of TRBD1 was not tested on the DNA. TRBV21-1 is annotated as a pseudogene. The CDR3 totals 13 residues. In DNA form, the CDR3 reads TGTGCCAGCAGCAACCGGGGGACCTACGAGCAGTACGTC. Amino acids: CASSNRGTYEQYV.